In this sample, the clone carrying this T cell receptor beta chain turned up many times. Its antigen is currently unknown. This sample stems from a study of T-cell reconstitution after alpha-beta-depleted transplantation in children. General study results and limits: In patients about two months after transplant, alpha-beta T cells reportedly arose from several hundred expanded graft clones.

CDR1 KGHSH and CDR2 LQKENI come from the germline V gene. Trimming took off 0 bases at V and 6 bases at J, with 12 bases between the two ends. The CDR3 runs 15 residues. Preparing the TCRbeta library involved the use of unique molecular identifiers. TCRdb recomputed calls from the PCR reads with MiXCR, one row per CDR3 protein. The sample lists roughly 150,000 distinct CDR3 sequences, around 10% occurring once. The gene calls are TRBV18 and TRBJ2-1; no clear D. The source was PBMCs, collected before TCRalphabeta/CD19-depleted stem cell transplant. The clonotype comes from a boy aged 2 to 9 with acute myeloid leukemia, due to receive a stem cell transplant. In DNA form, the CDR3 reads TGTGCCAGCTCACCACCGGTTGGACGTATCAATGAGCAGTTCTTC. It translates to CASSPPVGRINEQFF.